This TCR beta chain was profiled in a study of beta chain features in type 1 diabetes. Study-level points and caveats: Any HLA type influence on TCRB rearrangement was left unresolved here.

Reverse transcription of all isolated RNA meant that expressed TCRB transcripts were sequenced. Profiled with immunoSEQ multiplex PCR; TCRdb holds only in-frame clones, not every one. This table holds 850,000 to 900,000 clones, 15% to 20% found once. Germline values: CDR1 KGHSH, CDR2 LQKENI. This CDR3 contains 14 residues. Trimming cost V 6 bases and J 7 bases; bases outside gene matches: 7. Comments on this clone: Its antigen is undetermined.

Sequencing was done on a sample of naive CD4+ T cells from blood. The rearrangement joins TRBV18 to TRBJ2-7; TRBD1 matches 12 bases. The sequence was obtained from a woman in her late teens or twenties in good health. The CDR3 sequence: CASSPRDRGQEQYF. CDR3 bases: TGTGCCAGCTCGCCGCGGGACAGGGGGCAGGAGCAGTACTTC.